Listed below are T cell receptor beta chains from one sample, sequenced in a study of vaccination effects on CD4 cells after COVID-19. These receptors are not linked to any known antigen. The protocol was immunoSEQ multiplex PCR, while the TCRdb copy is restricted to in-frame clones and leaves out a portion. In the table there are 25,000 or so clones, 70% to 80% of which are singletons. Material: CD4+ T cells from PBMCs cultured with HCoV-OC43 spike peptides, obtained before COVID-19 vaccination. The source is a human donor who received a COVID-19 vaccine. The CDR3 runs from the conserved cysteine through the conserved F or W. Each record gives: CDR3 DNA, CDR3 protein, D gene, CDR3 length, J gene, clone size, V gene. A D gene is named only where the DNA matches it firmly. Only part of the rows carry a size: once, few, many, or a class if the clone is expanded.

CDR3 DNA: TGTGCCAGCAGCTCTATTTCCTCTGGAAACACCATATATTTT
CDR3 protein: CASSSISSGNTIYF
D gene: NA
CDR3 length: 14
J gene: TRBJ1-3
clone size: NA
V gene: TRBV11-1

CDR3 DNA: TGCGCCAGCAGCCAAGATTTTGTAGCGGGAACGAATACGCAGTATTTT
CDR3 protein: CASSQDFVAGTNTQYF
D gene: TRBD2
CDR3 length: 16
J gene: TRBJ2-3
clone size: NA
V gene: TRBV4-1

CDR3 DNA: TGTGCCAGCAGCCACCCACCAAGCCCCAGCTCGGGTACTGAAGCTTTCTTT
CDR3 protein: CASSHPPSPSSGTEAFF
D gene: NA
CDR3 length: 17
J gene: TRBJ1-1
clone size: NA
V gene: TRBV11-2

CDR3 DNA: TGTGCCAGCAGCCCTAGCACAGATACGCAGTATTTT
CDR3 protein: CASSPSTDTQYF
D gene: NA
CDR3 length: 12
J gene: TRBJ2-3
clone size: once
V gene: TRBV5-4

CDR3 DNA: TGCAGCGTTGAGGGAGATGGAGGGGCGAACACTGAAGCTTTCTTT
CDR3 protein: CSVEGDGGANTEAFF
D gene: NA
CDR3 length: 15
J gene: TRBJ1-1
clone size: few
V gene: TRBV29-1

CDR3 DNA: TGTGCCAGCAGTCGGGACAGGAACACTGAAGCTTTCTTT
CDR3 protein: CASSRDRNTEAFF
D gene: TRBD1
CDR3 length: 13
J gene: TRBJ1-1
clone size: NA
V gene: TRBV28

CDR3 DNA: TGTGCCAGCAGCATAGGAAAGGCTGAAGCTTTCTTT
CDR3 protein: CASSIGKAEAFF
D gene: NA
CDR3 length: 12
J gene: TRBJ1-1
clone size: NA
V gene: TRBV3-1/TRBV3-2

CDR3 DNA: TGCGCCAGCAGCTTGGAGGGACAGGGGAGAAATGAGCAGTTCTTC
CDR3 protein: CASSLEGQGRNEQFF
D gene: TRBD1
CDR3 length: 15
J gene: TRBJ2-1
clone size: NA
V gene: TRBV5-1

CDR3 DNA: TGCGCCAGCAGCACTGGGACGGGGACCTACGAGCAGTACTTC
CDR3 protein: CASSTGTGTYEQYF
D gene: NA
CDR3 length: 14
J gene: TRBJ2-7
clone size: NA
V gene: TRBV5-1

CDR3 DNA: TGTGCCAGCAGCACCCGACGGAGAAGCACAGATACGCAGTATTTT
CDR3 protein: CASSTRRRSTDTQYF
D gene: NA
CDR3 length: 15
J gene: TRBJ2-3
clone size: NA
V gene: TRBV5-6

CDR3 DNA: TGTGCCACCAGCAGAGGCCTAGCGGGGGGTTACAATGAGCAGTTCTTC
CDR3 protein: CATSRGLAGGYNEQFF
D gene: TRBD2
CDR3 length: 16
J gene: TRBJ2-1
clone size: NA
V gene: TRBV15

CDR3 DNA: TGTGCCAGCAGCCCCCGACAGGTGCCTAACACCGGGGAGCTGTTTTTT
CDR3 protein: CASSPRQVPNTGELFF
D gene: NA
CDR3 length: 16
J gene: TRBJ2-2
clone size: NA
V gene: TRBV7-2

CDR3 DNA: TGTGCCAGCAGCTTGTCAGGTCTAGCGGGGGGCCCTAACACCGGGGAGCTGTTTTTT
CDR3 protein: CASSLSGLAGGPNTGELFF
D gene: TRBD2
CDR3 length: 19
J gene: TRBJ2-2
clone size: NA
V gene: TRBV5-4

CDR3 DNA: TGTGCCAGCCGGAGGGGCGAGGGAAGCAATCAGCCCCAGCATTTT
CDR3 protein: CASRRGEGSNQPQHF
D gene: NA
CDR3 length: 15
J gene: TRBJ1-5
clone size: NA
V gene: TRBV2

CDR3 DNA: TGTGCCAGCAGTTTTTGGAACACTGAAGCTTTCTTT
CDR3 protein: CASSFWNTEAFF
D gene: NA
CDR3 length: 12
J gene: TRBJ1-1
clone size: few
V gene: TRBV12-3/TRBV12-4

CDR3 DNA: TGTGCCAGTAGTATAGAGGCTGGGACTAGCGGACTCAATGAGCAGTTCTTC
CDR3 protein: CASSIEAGTSGLNEQFF
D gene: TRBD2
CDR3 length: 17
J gene: TRBJ2-1
clone size: NA
V gene: TRBV19